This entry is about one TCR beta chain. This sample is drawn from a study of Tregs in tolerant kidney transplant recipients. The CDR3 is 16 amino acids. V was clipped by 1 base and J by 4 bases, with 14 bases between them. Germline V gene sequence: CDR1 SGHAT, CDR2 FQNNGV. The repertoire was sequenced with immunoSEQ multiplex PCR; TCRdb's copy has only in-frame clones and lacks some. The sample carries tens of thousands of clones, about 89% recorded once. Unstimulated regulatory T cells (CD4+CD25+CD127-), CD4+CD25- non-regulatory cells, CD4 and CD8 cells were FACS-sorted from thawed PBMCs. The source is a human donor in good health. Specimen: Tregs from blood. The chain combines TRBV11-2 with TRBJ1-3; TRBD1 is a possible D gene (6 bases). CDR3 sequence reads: CASSLVAPQGGNTIYF. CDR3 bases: TGTGCCAGCAGCTTAGTCGCCCCGCAGGGGGGAAACACCATATATTTT.